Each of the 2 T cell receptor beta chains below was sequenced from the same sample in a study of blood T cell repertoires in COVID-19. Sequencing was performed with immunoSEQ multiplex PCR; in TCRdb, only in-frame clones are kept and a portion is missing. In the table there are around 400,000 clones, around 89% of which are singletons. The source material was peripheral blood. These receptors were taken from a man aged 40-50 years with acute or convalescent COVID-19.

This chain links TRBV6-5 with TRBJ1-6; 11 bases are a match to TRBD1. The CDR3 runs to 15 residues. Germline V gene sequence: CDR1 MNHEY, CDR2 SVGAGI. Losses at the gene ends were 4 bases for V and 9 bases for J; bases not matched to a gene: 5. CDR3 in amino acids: CASSLGTGGGSPLHF. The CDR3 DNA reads TGTGCCAGCAGTTTGGGGACAGGGGGAGGTTCACCCCTCCACTTT.

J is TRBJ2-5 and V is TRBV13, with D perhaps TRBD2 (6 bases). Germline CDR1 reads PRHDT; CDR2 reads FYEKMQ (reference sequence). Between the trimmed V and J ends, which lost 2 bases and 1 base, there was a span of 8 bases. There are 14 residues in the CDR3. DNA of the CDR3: TGTGCCAGCAGCTTATCGGGGGTCCAAGAGACCCAGTACTTC. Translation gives CASSLSGVQETQYF.